A selection of T cell receptor beta chains follows, all from one sample in a study of PD-1 blockade in mismatch repair-deficient tumors. Method: immunoSEQ multiplex PCR; TCRdb's copy keeps in-frame clones and lacks some. Of more than 8,500 clones in the sample, roughly 85% were seen once. The sequences come from PBMCs, collected almost 47 weeks after starting pembrolizumab. These receptors originate from an adult with mismatch repair-deficient cancer. CDR3s include the opening cysteine and the closing phenylalanine or tryptophan.

TRBV6-5	TRBJ2-7	CASSYSTGQEIYEQYF
TRBV2	TRBJ1-5	CASSVPTRQDQPQHF
TRBV19	TRBJ1-3	CASSPRHRGSVGNTIYF
TRBV5-1	TRBJ1-4	CASRTGQQNEKLFF
TRBV29-1	TRBJ2-1	CSLTSARNEQFF
TRBV15	TRBJ2-7	CATSRRGSSYEQYF
TRBV6-5	TRBJ1-2	CASSYSRPVYGYTF
TRBV23-1	TRBJ2-3	CASSQPSSGRRDTQYF
TRBV5-1	TRBJ1-1	CASSLARVENTEAFF
TRBV20-1	TRBJ2-5	CSARDQWTQYF
TRBV7-2	TRBJ2-2	CASGFQGGTGELFF
TRBV7-3	TRBJ2-5	CASSLLAGAIETQYF
TRBV21-1	TRBJ2-2	CASSKLGAGELFF
TRBV4-2	TRBJ1-6	CASSQGGGSPLHF
TRBV7-6	TRBJ1-3	CASSRNRGGNTIYF
TRBV29-1	TRBJ2-7	CSVVEGTYEQYF
TRBV29-1	TRBJ2-5	CSVPGQGGLETQYF